This TCR beta chain was obtained from a study of T-cell memory formation after mild COVID-19 (dated by TCRdb to the early 2020s). With regard to the full study: Most TCR sequence clusters were specific to one of the two donors. In a couple of donors, T-cell clones that expanded and contracted after mild COVID-19 were tracked by sequencing TCRalpha and TCRbeta repertoires over time. The cohort was made up of two young adult volunteers, one female and one male, who were previously healthy.

What the work shows at the level of the full study, not this receptor alone: Contracting CD4+ clones appeared mostly in the CM and EM memory subsets, whereas CD8+ clones were enriched in EMRA. Some responding clones were found in pre-infection memory, which suggests that pre-existing cross-reactive memory T cells took part in the SARS-CoV-2 response. Whether the second-wave clones peaking on day 37 were SARS-CoV-2 specific was not confirmed. Balanced CD4/CD8 phenotypes were observed for clones contracting from day 15 to 85, whereas a bias towards CD4+ was observed for a second wave of clones expanding from day 15 to 37. Only two mild cases were covered in the study, and larger cohorts including severe cases with pre-infection samples were considered necessary.

The sequencer was an Illumina NovaSeq 6000. TCRalpha and TCRbeta cDNA libraries were constructed by 5'RACE with constant-segment primers, with sample barcodes and unique molecular identifiers being introduced. Trizol reagent was used to extract RNA from every sample. Library amplification was performed in two PCR steps, and a second sample barcode and Illumina TruSeq adapters were introduced in the second step. Sequencing of the libraries was done on an Illumina NovaSeq, producing 2 x 150 bp paired-end reads. On the study's bioinformatics: The reads were demultiplexed and collapsed into UMI-guided consensus sequences using migec v1.2.7. With mixcr v2.1.11, UMI consensuses were aligned to TRA and TRB V and J templates and assembled into clonotypes. Clonotypes were classified as expanded or contracted when called significant by both edgeR and NoisET, with noise models trained on biological replicates. For edgeR calls, the cutoffs were a false discovery rate-adjusted p below 0.01 and a log2 fold-change threshold of 1. PCA with hierarchical clustering of max-normalized trajectories of the 1000 most abundant clonotypes was used as exploratory dynamics analysis. Separately sequenced CD4+ and CD8+ repertoires were used to assign the CD4 or CD8 phenotype of responding clones. TCRdb redid the processing of the public reads, applying fastp at Q25 and MiXCR, and retained in-frame beta chains. Each entry merges the rows of one CDR3 protein and shows their most common DNA and genes. In this record, the V and J calls reflect TCRdb's handling and not the investigators' own analysis. The sample data list some 130,000 distinct CDR3 sequences, and roughly 15% of these were observed just once. Of the sample, approximately 15% falls within the top ten clones.

This clonotype turned up a few times. Its specific antigen is unknown. No per-base quality is available; no much larger clone lies one base away. Ficoll-Paque density gradient centrifugation was the method used to isolate PBMCs. The clonotype comes from an adult woman who had mild COVID-19 (a few samples of this study predate the infection). The sample titles of this study are shuffled in the database, so cell type and time point are left out; the donor was told from shared clones. Sequenced input: PBMCs or a T cell subset sorted from them (not recorded which).

The CDR3 protein is CASSSGIQETQYF. The DNA sequence reads TGTGCCAGCTCATCAGGGATCCAAGAGACCCAGTACTTC. This chain is built from TRBV18 and TRBJ2-5; matching of 5 bases hints at TRBD1 as the D gene. V gives up 5 bases and J gives up 1 base, and the segment between their germline ends measures 8 bases. The CDR3 holds 13 amino acids from the cysteine to the phenylalanine. Here the CDR3 DNA is all that survives: 39 bases in frame from base 1. CDR1 and CDR2, per the germline V gene, are KGHSH and LQKENI.